These 21 T cell receptor beta chains originate from one sample sequenced in a study of blood T cell repertoires in COVID-19. Assay: immunoSEQ multiplex PCR; the TCRdb copy retains only in-frame clones and omits some. The table lists about 240,000 clones, about four fifths of them singletons. The specimen sequenced was peripheral blood. These receptor sequences come from a woman of 80 years or more with COVID-19, enrolled during active disease.

The chain carries TRBV7-3 and TRBJ2-3; D may be TRBD1 (6 bases). With 5 bases removed from V and 0 bases from J, the gap between germline ends came to 12 bases. Germline V gene data show CDR1 as SGHTA and CDR2 as FQGTGA. CDR3 size: 15 residues. CDR3 region: CASSRGQSSTDTQYF. In DNA form, the CDR3 reads TGTGCCAGCAGCCGCGGACAGTCTAGCACAGATACGCAGTATTTT.

J is TRBJ1-1 and V is TRBV5-1; 8 positions agree with TRBD1. The V segment lost 0 bases and the J segment 1 base; nucleotides outside the gene matches: 5. The CDR3 covers 16 residues. CDR1 SGHRS and CDR2 YFSETQ come from the germline V gene. CDR3 nucleotides: TGCGCCAGCAGCTTGGCTACCGGGACAGGGAACACTGAAGCTTTCTTT. Protein sequence: CASSLATGTGNTEAFF.

The rearrangement uses TRBV2 and TRBJ2-4; 7 bases map to TRBD1. The germline CDR1 and CDR2 sequences are SNHLY and FYNNEI. The V and J ends lost 7 bases and 1 base, in that order; junction bases with no gene match: 4. There are 14 residues in the CDR3. The CDR3: CASNIQGAKNIQYF. The CDR3 DNA follows: TGTGCCAGCAACATACAGGGGGCCAAAAACATTCAGTACTTC.

This chain joins TRBV28 and TRBJ2-6; D remains ambiguous. Germline assignment: CDR1 MDHEN and CDR2 SYDVKM. Trimming stripped 8 bases from V and 2 bases from J, with 4 bases between. This CDR3 is built from 12 residues. The DNA for the CDR3 is TGTGCCAGCTATGCTGGGGCCAACGTCCTGACTTTC. Translation gives CASYAGANVLTF.

The chain has TRBV7-9 and TRBJ2-7, with unresolved D. The V end was cut by 5 bases, the J end by 7 bases, with 9 bases between. From germline, CDR1 is SEHNR and CDR2 FQNEAQ (reference sequence). This CDR3 region has 11 residues. The CDR3 DNA sequence: TGTGCCAGCAGCACGCGGAGTGAGCAGTACTTC. It specifies CASSTRSEQYF.

The rearrangement links TRBV11-2 to TRBJ1-1, with TRBD1 matching over 7 bases. This CDR3 comprises 13 residues. V trimming: 5 bases; J trimming: 5 bases; junction bases outside the gene matches: 5. Germline V gene lookup returns CDR1 SGHAT and CDR2 FQNNGV. The CDR3 region has the DNA TGTGCCAGCAGCCCGACAGGGAAGACTGAAGCTTTCTTT. Its translation is CASSPTGKTEAFF.

CDR3 region: CASSLASGTLYEQYF. The CDR3 coding sequence is TGTGCCAGCAGCTTAGCCAGCGGTACTCTCTACGAGCAGTACTTC. The chain links TRBV7-2 to TRBJ2-7, with D possibly TRBD2 on 5 matching bases. This CDR3 contains 15 residues. The germline V gene has CDR1 SGHTA and CDR2 FQGNSA. The V and J ends lost 0 bases and 3 bases respectively, with 12 bases between them.

The chain employs TRBV5-1 and TRBJ1-1; D not certain. The CDR3 loop spans 14 amino acids. V was trimmed by 5 bases and J by 4 bases, leaving 15 bases between them. Germline-derived CDR1 and CDR2 are SGHRS and YFSETQ. This CDR3 reads CASSSFGGGTEAFF. DNA of the CDR3: TGCGCCAGCAGTAGTTTTGGAGGCGGCACTGAAGCTTTCTTT.

The genes are TRBV7-3 and TRBJ2-3; 9 bases map to TRBD1. Per the germline V gene, CDR1 is SGHTA and CDR2 is FQGTGA. This CDR3 has 14 residues. The ends lost 3 bases at V and 5 bases at J; junction bases unmatched: 3. Here the CDR3 reads CASSLGQGIDTQYF. CDR3 bases: TGTGCCAGCAGCTTGGGACAGGGAATAGATACGCAGTATTTT.

The chain has TRBV5-5 and TRBJ1-3; 9 nucleotides agree with TRBD1. The CDR3 is 15 residues long. Looked up from germline, CDR1 is SGHKS and CDR2 is YYEKEE (reference sequence). V shed 4 bases and J 4 bases; nucleotides not matched to a gene: 6. CDR3 nucleotide sequence: TGTGCCAGCAGCAACCGGGACAGGGCGGGAAACACCATATATTTT. Its protein is CASSNRDRAGNTIYF.

The V and J genes are TRBV5-6 and TRBJ2-1; D is uncertain. The germline V gene encodes CDR1 SGHDT and CDR2 YYEEEE. The CDR3 spans 16 residues. V lost 3 bases, J lost 0 bases, and 13 bases lay in between. CDR3 residues: CASSSLRGSSYNEQFF. The CDR3 coding sequence is TGTGCCAGCAGCTCCCTTCGCGGTAGCTCCTACAATGAGCAGTTCTTC. The variable domain in full, completed from reference TRBV5-6 and TRBJ2-1, reads DAGVTQSPTHLIKTRGQQVTLRCSPKSGHDTVSWYQQALGQGPQFIFQYYEEEERQRGNFPDRFSGHQFPNYSSELNVNALLLGDSALYLCASSSLRGSSYNEQFFGPGTRLTVL.

The CDR3 DNA reads TGTGCCAGCTCAGAGTCCCAAGAGACCCAGTACTTC. This sequence encodes CASSESQETQYF. The genes are TRBV18 and TRBJ2-5; D ambiguous. CDR3 length: 12 amino acids. CDR1 is KGHSH and CDR2 is LQKENI in the germline V gene. Trimming shortened V by 5 bases and J by 1 base, and 5 bases separated the two germline ends.

This chain uses TRBV6-4 with TRBJ2-3; D perhaps matches TRBD1 (5 bases). The CDR3 totals 15 residues. V was cut by 5 bases and J by 1 base, with 13 bases left in between. CDR1 and CDR2 from the germline V gene are MRHNA and SNTAGT. Written as DNA, the CDR3 is TGTGCCAGCAGTACGCAGGGTTCCCGCACAGATACGCAGTATTTT. Protein sequence: CASSTQGSRTDTQYF.

CDR3 protein: CASSSRGQGSSEQFF. CDR3 sequence (DNA): TGTGCCAGCAGCTCCCGGGGACAGGGGTCATCTGAGCAGTTCTTC. The rearrangement joins TRBV7-2 to TRBJ2-1, with TRBD1 identical over 10 bases. J gave up 9 bases and V 4 bases, and 9 bases lay outside the gene matches. CDR3 length equals 15 residues. CDR1 and CDR2 (germline): SGHTA, FQGNSA.

This clone was detected only a few times. V usage is TRBV18 and J usage is TRBJ1-5, with 9 bases aligning to TRBD1. The V segment lost 10 bases and the J segment 0 bases; nucleotides outside the gene matches: 4. CDR1 is KGHSH, CDR2 LQKENI, per germline. The CDR3 sequence is 14 residues long. The DNA for the CDR3 is TGTGCCACTGGGACAGGGATTAGCAATCAGCCCCAGCATTTT. Protein: CATGTGISNQPQHF.

This clone appeared a single time. The V call is TRBV5-1, the J call TRBJ1-1; maybe TRBD1 (5 bases). V was pared by 3 bases and J by 5 bases, with 20 bases between. This CDR3 has 16 amino acids. Per the germline V gene, CDR1 is SGHRS and CDR2 is YFSETQ. Written as DNA, the CDR3 is TGCGCCAGCAGCTCACCCTACTCGCAGGGTCAGACTGAAGCTTTCTTT. It encodes CASSSPYSQGQTEAFF.

V and J are TRBV9 and TRBJ1-4, with D possibly TRBD1 on 5 matching bases. The CDR3 extends over 15 amino acids. Per the germline V gene, CDR1 is SGDLS and CDR2 is YYNGEE. V gave up 4 bases and J gave up 5 bases, with 15 bases separating them. CDR3 residues: CASSPRQGGNEKLFF. CDR3 DNA: TGTGCCAGCAGCCCGAGGCAGGGAGGAAATGAAAAACTGTTTTTT.

In regard to this clone: Other DNA sequences in this specimen translate into the identical CDR3. V gene TRBV28 combines with J gene TRBJ1-1; 7 nucleotides match TRBD1. The ends lost 2 bases at V and 6 bases at J; junction bases unmatched: 3. The CDR3 spans 13 residues. Germline CDR1 reads MDHEN; CDR2 reads SYDVKM. The CDR3 sequence is CASSLRGRAEAFF. CDR3 DNA sequence: TGTGCCAGCAGTTTAAGGGGGCGGGCTGAAGCTTTCTTT.

The chain uses TRBV20-1 and TRBJ1-1; D is unresolved. Trimming took 3 bases from V and 1 from J, leaving 9 bases between them. Germline values: CDR1 DFQATT, CDR2 SNEGSKA (reference sequence). This CDR3 has 13 residues. The chain's CDR3 is CSASKRQNTEAFF. The CDR3 nucleotides are TGCAGTGCTAGTAAGAGGCAGAACACTGAAGCTTTCTTT.

This clone appeared a single time. The chain uses TRBV28 and TRBJ1-4; 7 bases line up with TRBD1. Trimming removed 4 bases from V and 15 bases from J; junction bases left unmatched: 14. CDR3 length equals 14 residues. Germline CDR1 is MDHEN and CDR2 is SYDVKM. This chain's CDR3 is CASSSTGASKGVFF. The CDR3 region has the DNA TGTGCCAGCAGTTCTACAGGGGCGTCGAAAGGGGTGTTTTTT.

The J gene is TRBJ2-2, the V gene TRBV2, with 7 bases matching TRBD1. CDR1 is SNHLY and CDR2 is FYNNEI in the germline V gene. Trimming took 5 bases from V and 1 from J; bases not matched to a gene: 1. This CDR3 has 14 amino acids. In DNA, the CDR3 is TGTGCCAGCAGTCGGACAGGGAACACCGGGGAGCTGTTTTTT. Its translation: CASSRTGNTGELFF.